Each of the 31 T cell receptor beta chains below was sequenced from the same sample in a study of T cells in localized non-small cell lung cancer. Data came from immunoSEQ multiplex PCR; TCRdb stores just in-frame clones and leaves some out. The sample records 6,000 or so clones, 40% to 45% being singletons. Sequenced material: lung tumor tissue, taken before any cancer treatment. All receptors come from a woman aged 35-75 years with stage II squamous cell lung carcinoma.

This clone was detected only a few times. This sequence joins TRBV10-3 and TRBJ1-2; D is possibly TRBD1 (6 bases). The CDR3 loop spans 14 amino acids. The germline V and J ends were trimmed by 2 bases and 4 bases, with 11 bases remaining between them. Per germline, CDR1 ENHRY and CDR2 SYGVKD. CDR3 region: CAISEEGGPYGYTF. DNA of the CDR3: TGTGCCATCAGTGAGGAAGGGGGGCCCTATGGCTACACCTTC.

This chain uses TRBV6-8 with TRBJ2-7; perhaps TRBD2 as D (6 bases). The CDR3 has 16 amino acids. Germline CDR1 MNHGY, CDR2 SAAAGT. V shed 8 bases and J shed 3 bases, with 23 bases lying between them. CDR3 protein: CASSTYLPGEYYEQYF. In DNA form, the CDR3 reads TGTGCCAGCTCTACTTATTTACCGGGGGAATACTACGAGCAGTACTTC.

This clone was counted a few times. The gene calls are TRBV11-3 and TRBJ2-7; 10 nucleotides line up with TRBD2. Looked up from germline, CDR1 is SGHNT and CDR2 is YENEEA. The J segment lost 3 bases and the V segment lost 2 bases, leaving 1 base of the junction unmatched. The CDR3 loop spans 14 amino acids. The CDR3 nucleotides are TGTGCCAGCAGCTTACTAGCGGGAGTCTACGAGCAGTACTTC. The encoded protein is CASSLLAGVYEQYF.

The table lists this clone with a few counts. The chain employs TRBV6-1 and TRBJ1-3; possibly TRBD1 for D (5 bases). V lost 1 base and J 4 bases, leaving 8 bases between the germline ends. Per germline, CDR1 MNHNS and CDR2 SASEGT. There are 14 residues in the CDR3. In DNA, the CDR3 is TGTGCCAGCAGTGAAGACTGGGGGGGAAACACCATATATTTT. It yields the protein CASSEDWGGNTIYF.

This clone turned up a few times. This chain joins TRBV6-8 and TRBJ2-1; D is ambiguous. The germline V gene has CDR1 MNHGY and CDR2 SAAAGT. Trimming left V 0 bases short and J 6 bases short, with 12 bases between. The CDR3 has 15 residues. CDR3 amino acids: CASSYSNRWGNEQFF. DNA for the CDR3: TGTGCCAGCAGTTACTCGAATAGGTGGGGCAATGAGCAGTTCTTC.

Only a few counts were recorded for this clone. V is TRBV6-8 and J is TRBJ2-1; TRBD2 matches 11 bases. Germline assignment: CDR1 MNHGY and CDR2 SAAAGT. After removal of 5 bases from V and 4 bases from J, the junction contained 4 bases not matched to a gene. The length of the CDR3 is 15 residues. CDR3 amino acids: CASSKGLADYNEQFF. In nucleotides, the CDR3 is TGTGCCAGCAGTAAGGGACTAGCGGATTACAATGAGCAGTTCTTC.

V and J are TRBV14 and TRBJ1-2, with 7 bases matching TRBD1. The germline CDR1 and CDR2 sequences are SGHDN and FVKESK. Germline trimming cut 5 bases from V and 4 bases from J; bases unmatched to any gene: 4. CDR3 size: 13 residues. The CDR3 protein is CASSSRQGYGYTF. The CDR3, as DNA: TGTGCCAGCAGCTCCCGACAGGGCTATGGCTACACCTTC.

This sequence joins TRBV30 and TRBJ2-2; D unclear. Germline values: CDR1 GTSNPN, CDR2 SVGIG (reference sequence). V shed 4 bases and J shed 7 bases, with 16 bases lying between them. This CDR3 region has 14 residues. This chain's CDR3 is CAWKGEGTHGELFF. The CDR3 bases are TGTGCCTGGAAAGGCGAAGGAACGCACGGGGAGCTGTTTTTT.

Only a few counts were recorded for this clone. The chain uses TRBV6-8 and TRBJ2-7; 8 nucleotides line up with TRBD2. V lost 5 bases, J lost 3 bases, and 24 bases stayed unmatched. Germline V gives CDR1 MNHGY, CDR2 SAAAGT. This CDR3 region has 20 residues. For the CDR3, the DNA is TGTGCCAGCAGTGTGGGCGGGGGGCGCGTTTTTTTGGGCTCGTACTACGAGCAGTACTTC. Its translation is CASSVGGGRVFLGSYYEQYF.

The gene calls are TRBV28 and TRBJ2-3; TRBD1 is a possible D gene (6 bases). Trimming stripped 7 bases from V and 0 bases from J, with 8 bases between. CDR1 and CDR2 (germline): MDHEN, SYDVKM. The CDR3 is 13 residues long. In nucleotides, the CDR3 is TGTGCCAGCATTACAGGGAGCACAGATACGCAGTATTTT. Protein product: CASITGSTDTQYF.

The chain employs TRBV18 and TRBJ2-2; D tentatively reads TRBD1 or TRBD2 (5 bases each). Trimming removed 2 bases from V and 7 bases from J, with 20 bases in between. Germline CDR1 KGHSH, CDR2 LQKENI. This CDR3 has 17 amino acids. Written as DNA, the CDR3 is TGTGCCAGCTCACCAACGGGGCAGCCTTTTTCCGGCGGGGAGCTGTTTTTT. This encodes CASSPTGQPFSGGELFF.

This clone has just a few counts. This CDR3 is CASRSGGPYEQYF. The CDR3 region has the DNA TGTGCCAGCAGGAGCGGGGGGCCCTACGAGCAGTACTTC. The V call is TRBV6-8, the J call TRBJ2-7, with 9 bases that match TRBD2. The CDR3 loop spans 13 amino acids. The V gene end was trimmed by 6 bases and the J gene end by 2 bases; junction bases not matched to a gene: 2. Germline V gives CDR1 MNHGY, CDR2 SAAAGT.

In its sample, this clone ranks as medium-sized. The rearrangement uses TRBV11-3 and TRBJ2-7, with D possibly being TRBD1 (5 bases). The CDR3 loop spans 14 amino acids. Trimming removed 3 bases at V and 3 bases at J, with 12 bases between. Germline V CDR1 and CDR2: SGHNT, YENEEA. The CDR3 sequence is CASSLRSRGYEQYF. CDR3 in DNA: TGTGCCAGCAGCTTGAGGTCTAGGGGCTACGAGCAGTACTTC.

By share of the sample, this clone is medium-sized. CDR3 sequence: CASSEESGAGHEQYF. DNA for the CDR3: TGTGCCAGCAGTGAAGAGTCGGGGGCTGGCCACGAGCAGTACTTC. The genes are TRBV6-1 and TRBJ2-7; D is tentatively TRBD1 or TRBD2 (6 bases each). Deletions cut 1 base from V and 5 bases from J, with 15 bases between. The CDR3 is 15 residues long. Germline values: CDR1 MNHNS, CDR2 SASEGT.

The chain couples TRBV15 to TRBJ1-4, with TRBD1 identical over 7 bases. Germline trimming cut 2 bases from V and 5 bases from J; bases unmatched to any gene: 14. CDR1 and CDR2 (germline): LNHNV, YYDKDF (reference sequence). This CDR3 spans 18 amino acids. Here the CDR3 reads CATSRTGEVALRNEKLFF. The CDR3 DNA sequence: TGTGCCACCAGCAGAACAGGGGAGGTGGCTCTACGGAATGAAAAACTGTTTTTT.

The gene calls are TRBV6-8 and TRBJ2-7, with D tentatively TRBD1 or TRBD2 (5 bases each). Trimming pared 5 bases from V and 2 bases from J, leaving 16 bases between. CDR1 is MNHGY, CDR2 SAAAGT, per germline. CDR3 length: 15 amino acids. CDR3 bases: TGTGCCAGCAGTGAGGGATGGCAGGGCGCCTACGAGCAGTACTTC. Translating gives CASSEGWQGAYEQYF.

The chain uses TRBV19 and TRBJ2-1; 10 positions match TRBD2. CDR3 length: 14 amino acids. Trimming at V came to 6 bases and at J to 8 bases, leaving 7 bases not matched to a gene. CDR1 LNHDA and CDR2 SQIVND come from the germline V gene (reference sequence). CDR3 sequence reads: CASSLAGGLDEQFF. The CDR3, as DNA: TGTGCCAGTAGCTTAGCGGGGGGCTTGGATGAGCAGTTCTTC.

By sample share, this clone is medium-sized (0.01 to 0.1%). X is used for the amino acid whose nucleotide is unread or ambiguous. The gene calls are TRBV6-8 and TRBJ2-7; D remains unclear. This CDR3 region has 15 residues. The germline V gene encodes CDR1 MNHGY and CDR2 SAAAGT. Trimming removed 6 bases at V and 0 bases at J, with 15 bases between. The CDR3 sequence is CASRERPXASYEQYF. CDR3 DNA sequence: TGTGCCAGCAGAGAACGGCCAGRGGCCTCCTACGAGCAGTACTTC.

The chain employs TRBV6-8 and TRBJ2-3; no clear D. Germline CDR1 is MNHGY and CDR2 is SAAAGT. Trimming left V 5 bases short and J 2 bases short, with 11 bases between. The CDR3 has 14 amino acids. In nucleotides, the CDR3 is TGTGCCAGCAGTCTGGGCGGCAACACAGATACGCAGTATTTT. It is translated as CASSLGGNTDTQYF.

The V gene is TRBV19, the J gene TRBJ1-4; D is uncertain. The CDR3 has 11 amino acids. From germline, CDR1 is LNHDA and CDR2 SQIVND (reference sequence). Trimming removed 5 bases from V and 11 bases from J, with 9 bases in between. Here the CDR3 DNA reads TGTGCCAGTAGTCCCGAGGAGAAACTGTTTTTT. Translating it yields CASSPEEKLFF.

The V gene is TRBV29-1, the J gene TRBJ2-3; D tentatively fits TRBD1 or TRBD2 (5 bases each). Germline CDR1 reads SQVTM; CDR2 reads ANQGSEA. The CDR3 has 12 amino acids. V lost 6 bases and J lost 8, with 15 bases in between. The CDR3 here is CSVRLTGGTQYF. The CDR3 DNA reads TGCAGCGTGAGGCTGACTGGGGGTACGCAGTATTTT.

The J gene is TRBJ1-3, the V gene TRBV11-3, with D uncertain. The germline V and J ends were trimmed by 3 bases and 0 bases, with 15 bases remaining between them. Germline assignment: CDR1 SGHNT and CDR2 YENEEA. There are 17 residues in the CDR3. CDR3 DNA: TGTGCCAGCAGCTTGGGCGAACTACGACACTCTGGAAACACCATATATTTT. Its translation: CASSLGELRHSGNTIYF.

The chain joins TRBV28 to TRBJ1-2; 12 bases are shared with TRBD1. V shed 5 bases and J 2 bases; nucleotides not matched to a gene: 6. The length of the CDR3 is 16 residues. Germline-derived CDR1 and CDR2 are MDHEN and SYDVKM. The CDR3 DNA follows: TGTGCCAGCAGTAAGGGGGACAGGGGGCCGAACTATGGCTACACCTTC. Its protein product is CASSKGDRGPNYGYTF.

This clone was counted only a few times. This rearrangement joins TRBV6-7 to TRBJ2-1, with D unclear. TRBV6-7 is an ORF, and what it does is uncertain. CDR3 length: 11 residues. Trimming stripped 5 bases from V and 8 bases from J, with 7 bases between. CDR3 coding DNA: TGTGCCAGCAGTGGGCCATATGAGCAGTTCTTC. It yields the protein CASSGPYEQFF.

V gene TRBV5-1 combines with J gene TRBJ2-3; no definite D call. CDR1 is SGHRS and CDR2 is YFSETQ in the germline V gene. V dropped 1 base and J dropped 1 base, with 10 bases sitting between them. The CDR3 extends over 15 amino acids. CDR3 region: CASSLRALGTDTQYF. DNA for the CDR3: TGCGCCAGCAGCTTGCGGGCCCTCGGCACAGATACGCAGTATTTT. Full variable domain (outside the CDR3, taken from reference TRBV5-1 and TRBJ2-3): KAGVTQTPRYLIKTRGQQVTLSCSPISGHRSVSWYQQTPGQGLQFLFEYFSETQRNKGNFPGRFSGRQFSNSRSEMNVSTLELGDSALYLCASSLRALGTDTQYFGPGTRLTVL.

J is TRBJ2-2 and V is TRBV19; 8 bases align to TRBD2. CDR1 and CDR2 from the germline V gene are LNHDA and SQIVND (reference sequence). The V gene end was trimmed by 2 bases and the J gene end by 5 bases; junction bases not matched to a gene: 7. This CDR3 has 16 amino acids. The CDR3 sequence: CASSISRGARTGELFF. The CDR3 nucleotides are TGTGCCAGTAGTATATCGCGGGGGGCTAGAACCGGGGAGCTGTTTTTT.

This chain links TRBV19 with TRBJ1-5; D is unresolved. Germline V gene lookup returns CDR1 LNHDA and CDR2 SQIVND (reference sequence). Deletions cut 1 base from V and 3 bases from J, with 10 bases between. CDR3 length: 15 residues. The CDR3 loop is CASSIVLFHNQPQHF. The CDR3 DNA is TGTGCCAGTAGTATAGTACTGTTTCACAATCAGCCCCAGCATTTT. Using reference TRBV19 and TRBJ1-5 for the parts outside the CDR3, the full variable domain is DGGITQSPKYLFRKEGQNVTLSCEQNLNHDAMYWYRQDPGQGLRLIYYSQIVNDFQKGDIAEGYSVSREKKESFPLTVTSAQKNPTAFYLCASSIVLFHNQPQHFGDGTRLSIL.

The V gene is TRBV5-1, the J gene TRBJ1-1; no clear D gene. Trimming took 4 bases from V and 4 from J, leaving 17 bases between them. The CDR3 contains 15 residues. From germline, CDR1 is SGHRS and CDR2 YFSETQ. The CDR3 sequence is CASSLGLGPFTEAFF. CDR3 bases: TGCGCCAGCAGCCTTGGGCTAGGGCCTTTCACTGAAGCTTTCTTT. Together with reference TRBV5-1 and TRBJ1-1, the CDR3 gives the full variable domain: KAGVTQTPRYLIKTRGQQVTLSCSPISGHRSVSWYQQTPGQGLQFLFEYFSETQRNKGNFPGRFSGRQFSNSRSEMNVSTLELGDSALYLCASSLGLGPFTEAFFGQGTRLTVV.

Of note for this clone: At one of its ends the junction is not consistent with the germline gene, which may arise from a read error. This chain links TRBV6-8 with TRBJ2-1; 7 bases are shared with TRBD1. This CDR3 is 13 amino acids long. Looked up from germline, CDR1 is MNHGY and CDR2 is SAAAGT. CDR3 DNA: TGTGCCAGCAGTCGGGACAGCTACAATAAGCAGTTCTTC. It codes for CASSRDSYNKQFF.

This clone counts as medium-sized. The chain has TRBV6-8 and TRBJ1-1; TRBD1 is a possible D gene (5 bases). Germline-derived CDR1 and CDR2 are MNHGY and SAAAGT. The CDR3 has 14 amino acids. The germline V and J ends were trimmed by 9 bases and 7 bases, with 21 bases remaining between them. The CDR3 DNA reads TGTGCCAGTCAGGAGCGGGGGGTCTGGGGTGAAGCTTTCTTT. Its protein is CASQERGVWGEAFF.

This sequence joins TRBV11-3 and TRBJ1-4; D is ambiguous. The CDR3 loop spans 14 amino acids. V was trimmed by 3 bases and J by 0 bases, leaving 5 bases between them. Germline V gene lookup returns CDR1 SGHNT and CDR2 YENEEA. The CDR3 loop reads CASSFDPTNEKLFF. The DNA of the CDR3 is TGTGCCAGCAGCTTTGACCCAACTAATGAAAAACTGTTTTTT.